This T cell receptor beta chain came from a study of CD8+ T cells in alopecia areata. Study-wide points: Clonality was higher in lesional than normal scalp, especially in alopecia totalis/universalis. Mice showed TCR sharing more clearly than patients did, possibly owing to HLA.

CDR3 length equals 15 residues. Germline-derived CDR1 and CDR2 are GTSNPN and SVGIG (reference sequence). Losses at the gene ends were 2 bases for V and 1 base for J; bases not matched to a gene: 5. Using a FACSAria, the CD4+ and CD8+ T cells were sorted from the PBMCs. Extraction and reverse transcription of RNA yielded cDNA as the sequencing template. Some clones are missing from TCRdb's copy, which holds only in-frame ones; the method was immunoSEQ multiplex PCR. The top ten clones hold around 1.2% of a sample with hundreds of thousands of clones, 67% of them seen once. Turning to this clone: What it recognizes is unknown.

The source is a human donor with alopecia areata. The chain employs TRBV30 and TRBJ1-5; 7 bases line up with TRBD1. The starting material was CD4+ T cells sorted from blood, obtained at week 0. CDR3 sequence (DNA): TGTGCCTGGAGTAAAGGGGGCGGGAGCAATCAGCCCCAGCATTTT. Translated: CAWSKGGGSNQPQHF. The whole variable domain, remainder taken from reference TRBV30 and TRBJ1-5, is SQTIHQWPATLVQPVGSPLSLECTVEGTSNPNLYWYRQAAGRGLQLLFYSVGIGQISSEVPQNLSASRPQDRQFILSSKKLLLSDSGFYLCAWSKGGGSNQPQHFGDGTRLSIL.